These T cell receptor beta chains were read from a single sample in a study of regulatory T cells in long-lasting Graves disease. TCRdb re-called the multiplex PCR reads through MiXCR, storing one row per CDR3 protein. The sample lists a few hundred thousand distinct CDR3 sequences, roughly 24% occurring once. The sequencing here drew on peripheral blood mononuclear cells (PBMCs), taken when the disease was refractory, from a patient treated with antithyroid drugs. Receptors originate from a woman aged 35 to 49 with Graves disease. The CDR3 runs from the conserved cysteine through the conserved F or W. Each record gives: CDR3 DNA, CDR3 protein, J gene, D gene, clone size, V gene. D genes are given only for firm matches. Clone size appears in some rows only: once, few, many, or a class for an expanded clone.

TGTGCCAGCAGTTTAAGTGGGACAGGGTATGATACGCAGTATTTT | CASSLSGTGYDTQYF | TRBJ2-3 | TRBD1 | many | TRBV28
TGTGCCACCAGCAGGGGTTGGACAGGGGGCGGCTATGGCTACACCTTC | CATSRGWTGGGYGYTF | TRBJ1-2 | TRBD1 | few | TRBV15
TGTGCCAGCAGTGTGGGACAGGGGCTTTCACCCCTCCACTTT | CASSVGQGLSPLHF | TRBJ1-6 | TRBD1 | - | TRBV6-1
TGTGCCAGCAGCCAAGGAGTCGGAAGTTACACCGGGGAGCTGTTTTTT | CASSQGVGSYTGELFF | TRBJ2-2 | - | - | TRBV3-1
TGTGCCACCAGCAGAGGTTGGGCAGGGATGTACTTC | CATSRGWAGMYF | TRBJ2-7 | - | many | TRBV15
TGCGCCAGCAGCCAAGAAGGGACAGGGCTGACCTACGAGCAGTACTTC | CASSQEGTGLTYEQYF | TRBJ2-7 | TRBD1 | few | TRBV4-1
TGTGCCAGCAGCTACACAGGGGGAAAAAGCTACGAGCAGTACTTC | CASSYTGGKSYEQYF | TRBJ2-7 | TRBD1 | few | TRBV7-9
TGCGCCACCCGGAGACTAGTAGAGACCCAGTACTTC | CATRRLVETQYF | TRBJ2-5 | - | many | TRBV10-2
TGTGCCAGCACCCCCGGACTAGCATATCAAGAGACCCAGTACTTC | CASTPGLAYQETQYF | TRBJ2-5 | TRBD2 | many | TRBV28
TGTGCCAGCAGTTTATCGGGGAATCCGTCGAACGAGCAGTACTTC | CASSLSGNPSNEQYF | TRBJ2-7 | - | many | TRBV27
TGTGCCAGCAGTTTAAATCCAGCTAACTATGGCTACACCTTC | CASSLNPANYGYTF | TRBJ1-2 | - | many | TRBV12-3/TRBV12-4
TGTGCCAGCAGTTTACCTAGGACAGGGGAAATTGTGGAGACCCAGTACTTC | CASSLPRTGEIVETQYF | TRBJ2-5 | TRBD1 | many | TRBV28
TGTGCCAGCAGCCATTTTAGGGGGTTGAACACTGAAGCTTTCTTT | CASSHFRGLNTEAFF | TRBJ1-1 | - | - | TRBV14
TGTGCCAGCAGTTTTTCCCTGATTCAAGCTTTCTTT | CASSFSLIQAFF | TRBJ1-1 | - | many | TRBV12-3/TRBV12-4
TGTGCCAGCAGCCTACAGGGATCGTCCACTGAAGCTTTCTTT | CASSLQGSSTEAFF | TRBJ1-1 | - | many | TRBV12-3/TRBV12-4
TGTGCCAGCACCTTACTCGGACCGATGAACACTGAAGCTTTCTTT | CASTLLGPMNTEAFF | TRBJ1-1 | - | - | TRBV6-5
TGCGCCAGCGGGTCTGGGGCCAACGTCCTGACTTTC | CASGSGANVLTF | TRBJ2-6 | - | few | TRBV5-1
TGTGCCAGCAGTTCCAGCTTCCGGCAGGGGGTGAGGGAAAAACTGTTTTTT | CASSSSFRQGVREKLFF | TRBJ1-4 | TRBD1 | many | TRBV28
TGTGCCAGCAGCTCCCGGGACAGACCCTCTATCGGCTATGGCTACACCTTC | CASSSRDRPSIGYGYTF | TRBJ1-2 | TRBD1 | few | TRBV7-9
TGTGCCAGCAGTCACCTCGGGGCCGAGCAGTACTTC | CASSHLGAEQYF | TRBJ2-7 | - | few | TRBV3-1
TGTGCCAGCCTTTCGTCTTCGGGCCACCCTAGCGGGGAGCTGTTTTTT | CASLSSSGHPSGELFF | TRBJ2-2 | - | many | TRBV28
TGTGCCAGCAGTTTATTCTCTGGGGCCAACGTCCTGACTTTC | CASSLFSGANVLTF | TRBJ2-6 | - | many | TRBV28
TGTGCCAGCAGTTCGGTTGACACCGGGGAGCTGTTTTTT | CASSSVDTGELFF | TRBJ2-2 | - | - | TRBV12-3/TRBV12-4
TGTGCCATCAGTGAGTCCCGGGACACAACTAACACTGAAGCTTTCTTT | CAISESRDTTNTEAFF | TRBJ1-1 | - | few | TRBV10-3
TGTGCCGGCAGCCAGCACGGGGGAAACTATGGCTACACCTTC | CAGSQHGGNYGYTF | TRBJ1-2 | - | - | TRBV3-1
TGTGCCAGCGGCCGACAAGGGGGACTTGAAGCTTTCTTT | CASGRQGGLEAFF | TRBJ1-1 | - | - | TRBV27
TGTGCCATCCAAAAGGGAGACTACGAGCAGTACTTC | CAIQKGDYEQYF | TRBJ2-7 | - | few | TRBV10-3
TGTGCCAGCAGTACTTCTAGCGGGAGGTCATACGAGCAGTACTTC | CASSTSSGRSYEQYF | TRBJ2-7 | TRBD2 | many | TRBV12-3/TRBV12-4
TGTGCCAGCAGGGCTAGCGGTGCCTACGAGCAGTACTTC | CASRASGAYEQYF | TRBJ2-7 | TRBD2 | many | TRBV28
TGTGCCATCAGTGAGGGGGAGAACTATGGCTACACCTTC | CAISEGENYGYTF | TRBJ1-2 | - | - | TRBV10-3
TGTGCCAGTAGCCCGGACAGGGGATCTGGCTACACCTTC | CASSPDRGSGYTF | TRBJ1-2 | TRBD1 | few | TRBV19
TGCGCCAGCAGCCAGGTTCCCAGAGATTCACCCCTCCACTTT | CASSQVPRDSPLHF | TRBJ1-6 | - | - | TRBV4-1
TGTGCCAGCAGTACCCGGGGGGCGCCGGAGACCCAGTACTTC | CASSTRGAPETQYF | TRBJ2-5 | - | many | TRBV7-9
TGTGCCAGCAGCTTATTAAGGTTGTCTGGAAACACCATATATTTT | CASSLLRLSGNTIYF | TRBJ1-3 | - | few | TRBV7-8
TGTGCCAGCAGCCAAGGAAGGGTCACTGAAGCTTTCTTT | CASSQGRVTEAFF | TRBJ1-1 | - | few | TRBV3-1
TGTGCCAGTAGTAGAGGGACCGACTTTTCCTACGAGCAGTACTTC | CASSRGTDFSYEQYF | TRBJ2-7 | - | once | TRBV19
TGTGCCAGCAAAGCCGGGCCCCAAGGAGAAAAACTGTTTTTT | CASKAGPQGEKLFF | TRBJ1-4 | - | many | TRBV2
TGTGCCAGCAGTTCCTGGGACGGACCCTCCTACGAGCAGTACTTC | CASSSWDGPSYEQYF | TRBJ2-7 | - | many | TRBV12-3/TRBV12-4
TGTGCCAGCAGATCTCGCCGGGAGGAGACCCAGTACTTC | CASRSRREETQYF | TRBJ2-5 | - | - | TRBV25-1
TGTGCCACCCAGAACGACAGGGGGCTTGGAGAGACCCAGTACTTC | CATQNDRGLGETQYF | TRBJ2-5 | TRBD1 | - | TRBV15
TGTGCCAGTTCCGGGACAGGGGGCGATACGCAGTATTTT | CASSGTGGDTQYF | TRBJ2-3 | TRBD1 | - | TRBV12-3/TRBV12-4
TGTGCCAGCAGCCAGGACAGGGGAAAATGGAACATGAACACTGAAGCTTTCTTT | CASSQDRGKWNMNTEAFF | TRBJ1-1 | TRBD1 | many | TRBV6-1
TGTGCCAGCAGCTTACCCGGCACAGGGCGTCCTGAAGCTTTCTTT | CASSLPGTGRPEAFF | TRBJ1-1 | - | many | TRBV7-9
TGTGCCAGCAGTGGCAGGGTCGAGGGCCGCTCCTACAATGAGCAGTTCTTC | CASSGRVEGRSYNEQFF | TRBJ2-1 | - | few | TRBV6-1
TGTGCCAGCAGCCAAGACTCGGGACAGTCCTACGAGCAGTACTTC | CASSQDSGQSYEQYF | TRBJ2-7 | TRBD1 | - | TRBV3-1
TGTGCCAGCAGCTCAACAGGGGGTGAATACGAGCAGTACTTC | CASSSTGGEYEQYF | TRBJ2-7 | TRBD1 | few | TRBV5-4
TGCAGTGCTCGCCCGCAGCCCACCTACGAGCAGTACTTC | CSARPQPTYEQYF | TRBJ2-7 | - | - | TRBV20-1
TGTGCCAGCAGCACACCCGGAAACACCATATATTTT | CASSTPGNTIYF | TRBJ1-3 | - | - | TRBV7-2
TGTGCCAGCCTCCTCCTGGGGGGGGGATCACCCCTCCACTTT | CASLLLGGGSPLHF | TRBJ1-6 | - | many | TRBV28
TGTGCCAGCAGTTTATTTGGACTTAATGAAAAACTGTTTTTT | CASSLFGLNEKLFF | TRBJ1-4 | - | - | TRBV28
TGTGCCAGCAGCTCCGAGGACTCCCCCACTCCCTCTTTC | CASSSEDSPTPSF | TRBJ2-7 | - | - | TRBV7-3
TGCAGTGCTACCGAGGGGGATCAGCCCCAGCATTTT | CSATEGDQPQHF | TRBJ1-5 | - | few | TRBV20-1